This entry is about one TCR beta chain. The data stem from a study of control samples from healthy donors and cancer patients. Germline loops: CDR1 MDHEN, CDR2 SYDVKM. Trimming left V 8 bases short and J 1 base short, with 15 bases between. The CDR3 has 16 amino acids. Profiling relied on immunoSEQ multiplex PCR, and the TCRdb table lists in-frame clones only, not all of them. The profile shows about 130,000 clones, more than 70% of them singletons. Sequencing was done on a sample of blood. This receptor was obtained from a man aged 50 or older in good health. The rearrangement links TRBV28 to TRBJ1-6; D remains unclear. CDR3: CASSGLVGSYNSPLHF. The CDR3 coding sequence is TGTGCCAGCTCCGGGCTTGTTGGTTCCTATAATTCACCCCTCCACTTT. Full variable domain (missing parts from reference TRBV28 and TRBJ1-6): DVKVTQSSRYLVKRTGEKVFLECVQDMDHENMFWYRQDPGLGLRLIYFSYDVKMKEKGDIPEGYSVSREKKERFSLILESASTNQTSMYLCASSGLVGSYNSPLHFGNGTRLTVT.